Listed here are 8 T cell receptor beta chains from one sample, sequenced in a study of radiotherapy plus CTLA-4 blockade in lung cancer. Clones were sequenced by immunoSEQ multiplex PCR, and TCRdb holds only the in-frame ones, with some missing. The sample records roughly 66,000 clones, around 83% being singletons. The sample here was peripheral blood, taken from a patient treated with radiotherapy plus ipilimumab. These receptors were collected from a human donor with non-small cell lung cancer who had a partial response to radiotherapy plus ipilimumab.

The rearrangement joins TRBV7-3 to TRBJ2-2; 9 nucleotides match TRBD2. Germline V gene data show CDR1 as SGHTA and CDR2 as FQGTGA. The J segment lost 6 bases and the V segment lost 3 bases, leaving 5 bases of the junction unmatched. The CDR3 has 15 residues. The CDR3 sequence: CASSFYSGSAGELFF. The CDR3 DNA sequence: TGTGCCAGCAGCTTCTATAGCGGGAGCGCCGGGGAGCTGTTTTTT.

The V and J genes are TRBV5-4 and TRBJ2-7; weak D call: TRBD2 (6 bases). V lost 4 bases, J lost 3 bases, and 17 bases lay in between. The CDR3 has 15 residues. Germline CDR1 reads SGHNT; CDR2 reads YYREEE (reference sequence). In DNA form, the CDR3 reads TGTGCCAGCAGCCCTGGCCGGGACTTTAGCTACGAGCAGTACTTC. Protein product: CASSPGRDFSYEQYF.

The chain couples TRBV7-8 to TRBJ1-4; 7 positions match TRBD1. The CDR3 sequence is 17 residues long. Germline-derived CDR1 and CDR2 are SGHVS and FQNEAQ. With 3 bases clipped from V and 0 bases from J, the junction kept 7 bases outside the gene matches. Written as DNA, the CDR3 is TGTGCCAGCAGCTTTGAGGGGACAGCCGCAACTAATGAAAAACTGTTTTTT. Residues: CASSFEGTAATNEKLFF.

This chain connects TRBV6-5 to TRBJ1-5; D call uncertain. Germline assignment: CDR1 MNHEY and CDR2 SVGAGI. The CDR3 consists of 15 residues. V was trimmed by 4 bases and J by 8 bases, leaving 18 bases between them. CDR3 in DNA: TGTGCCAGCAGTTCCCAGACGAATCCGAGGGAGCCCCAGCATTTT. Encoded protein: CASSSQTNPREPQHF.

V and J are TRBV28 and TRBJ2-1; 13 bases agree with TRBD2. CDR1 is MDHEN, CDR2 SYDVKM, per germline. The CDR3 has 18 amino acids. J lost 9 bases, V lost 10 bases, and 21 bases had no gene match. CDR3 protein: CATAVYKLAGGGTGEQFF. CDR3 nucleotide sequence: TGTGCCACAGCAGTTTATAAACTAGCGGGAGGGGGTACGGGTGAGCAGTTCTTC. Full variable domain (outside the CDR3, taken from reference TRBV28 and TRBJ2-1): DVKVTQSSRYLVKRTGEKVFLECVQDMDHENMFWYRQDPGLGLRLIYFSYDVKMKEKGDIPEGYSVSREKKERFSLILESASTNQTSMYLCATAVYKLAGGGTGEQFFGPGTRLTVL.

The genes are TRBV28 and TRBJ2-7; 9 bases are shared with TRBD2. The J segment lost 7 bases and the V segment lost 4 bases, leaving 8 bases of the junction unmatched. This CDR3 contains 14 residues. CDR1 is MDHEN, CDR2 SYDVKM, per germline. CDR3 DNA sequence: TGTGCCAGCAGTTCCGAGCGGGAGGCGGGGGAGCAGTACTTC. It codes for CASSSEREAGEQYF. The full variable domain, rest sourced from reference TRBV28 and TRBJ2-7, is DVKVTQSSRYLVKRTGEKVFLECVQDMDHENMFWYRQDPGLGLRLIYFSYDVKMKEKGDIPEGYSVSREKKERFSLILESASTNQTSMYLCASSSEREAGEQYFGPGTRLTVT.

The CDR3 DNA sequence: TGTGCCAGCAGCTCGCGGACAGAATCAACTAATGAAAAACTGTTTTTT. The encoded protein is CASSSRTESTNEKLFF. This rearrangement joins TRBV7-8 to TRBJ1-4; possibly TRBD1 for D (6 bases). Trimming took off 4 bases at V and 0 bases at J, with 12 bases between the two ends. CDR3 length: 16 residues. The V gene's germline CDR1 is SGHVS and CDR2 FQNEAQ. Based on the CDR3 plus reference TRBV7-8 and TRBJ1-4, the full variable domain is GAGVSQSPRYKVAKRGQDVALRCDPISGHVSLFWYQQALGQGPEFLTYFQNEAQLDKSGLPSDRFFAERPEGSVSTLKIQRTQQEDSAVYLCASSSRTESTNEKLFFGSGTQLSVL.

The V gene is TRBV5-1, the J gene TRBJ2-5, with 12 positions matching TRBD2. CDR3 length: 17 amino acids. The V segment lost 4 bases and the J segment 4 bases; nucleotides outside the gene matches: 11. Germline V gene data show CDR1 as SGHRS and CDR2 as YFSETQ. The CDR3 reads CASSPATSGRIGETQYF. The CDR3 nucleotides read TGCGCCAGCAGCCCGGCGACTAGCGGGAGAATAGGAGAGACCCAGTACTTC.